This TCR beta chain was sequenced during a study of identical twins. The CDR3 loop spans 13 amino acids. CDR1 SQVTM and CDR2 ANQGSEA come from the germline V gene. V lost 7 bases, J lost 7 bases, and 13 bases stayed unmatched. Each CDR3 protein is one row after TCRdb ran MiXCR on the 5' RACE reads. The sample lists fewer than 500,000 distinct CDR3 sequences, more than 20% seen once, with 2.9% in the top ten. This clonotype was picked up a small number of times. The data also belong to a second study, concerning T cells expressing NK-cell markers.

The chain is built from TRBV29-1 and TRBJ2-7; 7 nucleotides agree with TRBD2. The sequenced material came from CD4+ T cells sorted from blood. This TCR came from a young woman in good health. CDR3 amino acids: CSAQRATGGEQYF. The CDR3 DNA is TGCAGCGCCCAGCGGGCCACCGGGGGGGAGCAGTACTTC.